What follows is one TCR beta chain and its context. The data were obtained in a study of blood T cell repertoires in COVID-19. Overall study: Samples of COVID-19 (acute and convalescent) were obtained from the United States, Italy and Spain. Nucleic acid was either cDNA or gDNA, and it came from T cells, B-cell-depleted T cells, or PBMCs.

Authors' methods: Amplification of reference gene primers was used by the study to estimate nucleated cell counts. Profiling relied on immunoSEQ multiplex PCR, and the TCRdb table lists in-frame clones only, not all of them. V, J and clone size derive from that table, while D and trimming were established from the DNA sequence. The table shows just under 150,000 clones, with roughly 87% occurring only once. CDR1 and CDR2 from the germline V gene are SGHAT and FQNNGV. This CDR3 has 12 residues. The V gene lost 1 base and the J gene lost 5 bases, with 6 bases spanning the gap. The chain links TRBV11-2 to TRBJ2-7, with D possibly TRBD1 on 5 matching bases. This sequence originates from a woman aged 45 to 65 with acute or convalescent COVID-19. The source material was peripheral blood. The CDR3: CASSLAGNEQYF. In DNA form, the CDR3 reads TGTGCCAGCAGCTTAGCAGGGAACGAGCAGTACTTC. The full variable domain, with the rest looked up from reference TRBV11-2 and TRBJ2-7, is EAGVAQSPRYKIIEKRQSVAFWCNPISGHATLYWYQQILGQGPKLLIQFQNNGVVDDSQLPKDRFSAERLKGVDSTLKIQPAKLEDSAVYLCASSLAGNEQYFGPGTRLTVT.